This record covers a single TCR beta chain. CDR3 length: 14 residues. V was pared by 7 bases and J by 4 bases, with 12 bases of the junction left unmatched. In germline, CDR1 is SQVTM, CDR2 ANQGSEA. The data stem from a study of regulatory T cells in long-lasting Graves disease. Time point of the sample: newly diagnosed GD, antithyroid drugs for less than 3 months. After RNA was extracted from PBMCs, the TCR library was made from it. Arm-PCR of CDR3 regions and iRepertoire HTBI primers were the basis on which TCR beta libraries were built. TCRdb recomputed calls from the multiplex PCR reads with MiXCR, one row per CDR3 protein. Of 450,000 to 500,000 distinct CDR3 sequences in the sample, around 16% are singletons; the top ten hold more than 10%. The data were also submitted as part of a second study, on T cells in Graves' hyperthyroidism and ophthalmopathy.

Material: peripheral blood mononuclear cells (PBMCs), obtained at new diagnosis, from a patient treated with antithyroid drugs. The chain links TRBV29-1 to TRBJ1-2; TRBD1 aligns across 7 bases. The sequence came from a man aged 40-55 years with Graves disease. The CDR3 DNA reads as TGCAGCGCAAAACCGACAGGGTTCGGCTATGGCTACACCTTC. Amino acids: CSAKPTGFGYGYTF. Looking up the rest from reference TRBV29-1 and TRBJ1-2 gives the full variable domain: SAVISQKPSRDICQRGTSLTIQCQVDSQVTMMFWYRQQPGQSLTLIATANQGSEATYESGFVIDKFPISRPNLTFSTLTVSNMSPEDSSIYLCSAKPTGFGYGYTFGSGTRLTVV.